Described below is a single T cell receptor (beta chain) sequence and its context. Per germline, CDR1 WNHNN and CDR2 SYGVQD (reference sequence). The J segment lost 4 bases and the V segment lost 3 bases, leaving 6 bases of the junction unmatched. The CDR3 runs 16 residues. Study processing details: Amplification of reference gene primers provided the estimated nucleated cell counts. The assay was immunoSEQ multiplex PCR, and TCRdb's table has in-frame clones only and misses some. The D gene and trimming were derived from the DNA, and the V and J assignments and clone size from that table. The sample lists more than 60,000 clones, about nine tenths occurring once. The entry originates in a study of blood T cell repertoires in COVID-19. Study in general: Spain, Italy and the United States supplied samples that represented acute and convalescent COVID-19.

The J gene is TRBJ2-3, the V gene TRBV10-1, with 11 bases fitting TRBD2. The material sequenced was peripheral blood. The TCR originated in a woman in her forties or fifties with active or convalescent COVID-19. The CDR3 nucleotides read TGCGCCAGCAGTGAAGCGACTAGCGGGAACCCAGATACGCAGTATTTT. Amino acid sequence: CASSEATSGNPDTQYF.